These T cell receptor beta chains were read from a single sample in a study of shared clonotypes between healthy human individuals. Sequenced by immunoSEQ multiplex PCR; TCRdb stores in-frame clones only, minus some. The repertoire includes roughly 2,000,000 clones, 85% to 95% of them detected once, and more than 0.9% sits in the top ten. Sequenced material: naive CD8+ T cells sorted from blood. The receptor source for this set is a man aged 18 to 30 in good health. CDR3s include the opening cysteine and the closing phenylalanine or tryptophan. D genes are given only for firm matches. Size values are once, few and many counts, or a class for expanded clones, and some rows have none.

d_call j_call clone_size v_call cdr3_nt cdr3_aa
- TRBJ2-7 few TRBV7-9 TGTGCCAGCAGCTCGAGGGCCGGGGGTGGTCACGAGCAGTACTTC CASSSRAGGGHEQYF
- TRBJ2-7 - TRBV30 TGTGCCTACGGGAGTACCTACGAGCAGTACTTC CAYGSTYEQYF
- TRBJ2-7 - TRBV11-2 TGTGCCAGCAGCGAGATCAGGGGCTACGAGCAGTACTTC CASSEIRGYEQYF
TRBD1 TRBJ2-7 once TRBV5-6 TGTGCCAGCTCAGGGGGTTGGTCCTACGAGCAGTACTTC CASSGGWSYEQYF
- TRBJ1-5 - TRBV25-1 TGTGCCAGCAGTGAATGGACGGGCAATCAGCCCCAGCATTTT CASSEWTGNQPQHF
- TRBJ1-1 - TRBV4-3 TGCGCCAGCAGCCAAGATGGAGGGGGAATGAACACTGAAGCTTTCTTT CASSQDGGGMNTEAFF
- TRBJ2-2 - TRBV19 TGTGCCAGTAGTATCCCAGCGGACACCGGGGAGCTGTTTTTT CASSIPADTGELFF
- TRBJ2-2 - TRBV7-9 TGTGCCAGCAGCTCCCGGAGCCCTGGGGCTATCGGGGAGCTGTTTTTT CASSSRSPGAIGELFF
TRBD1 TRBJ1-1 - TRBV19 TGTGCCAGTAGCCCTACAGGGGGCATCACTGAAGCTTTCTTT CASSPTGGITEAFF
- TRBJ1-1 - TRBV6-1 TGTGCCAGCAGTGAAGCGGAATGGATAACCCTGAACACTGAAGCTTTCTTT CASSEAEWITLNTEAFF
TRBD1 TRBJ1-2 - TRBV19 TGTGCCAGTAGTCCGGGACAGCCTAACTATGGCTACACCTTC CASSPGQPNYGYTF